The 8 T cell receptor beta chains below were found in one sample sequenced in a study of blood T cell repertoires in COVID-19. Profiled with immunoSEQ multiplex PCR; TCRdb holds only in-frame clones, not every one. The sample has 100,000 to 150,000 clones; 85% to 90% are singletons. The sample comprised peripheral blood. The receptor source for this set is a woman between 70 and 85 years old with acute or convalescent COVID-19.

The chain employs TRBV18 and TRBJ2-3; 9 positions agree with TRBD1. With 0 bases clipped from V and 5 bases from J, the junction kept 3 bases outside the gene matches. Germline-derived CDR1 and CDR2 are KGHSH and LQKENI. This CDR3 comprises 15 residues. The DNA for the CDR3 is TGTGCCAGCTCACCACCGGGACAGGGTAAAGATACGCAGTATTTT. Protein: CASSPPGQGKDTQYF.

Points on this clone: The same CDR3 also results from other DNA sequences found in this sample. CDR3 loop: CASSTQGGNTEAFF. The CDR3 region has the DNA TGTGCCAGTAGCACTCAGGGGGGGAACACTGAAGCTTTCTTT. The chain recombines TRBV19 with TRBJ1-1; 7 bases are a match to TRBD1. The germline V gene encodes CDR1 LNHDA and CDR2 SQIVND (reference sequence). V was clipped by 6 bases and J by 1 base; unmatched bases: 5. CDR3 length: 14 amino acids. Full variable domain (outside the CDR3, taken from reference TRBV19 and TRBJ1-1): DGGITQSPKYLFRKEGQNVTLSCEQNLNHDAMYWYRQDPGQGLRLIYYSQIVNDFQKGDIAEGYSVSREKKESFPLTVTSAQKNPTAFYLCASSTQGGNTEAFFGQGTRLTVV.

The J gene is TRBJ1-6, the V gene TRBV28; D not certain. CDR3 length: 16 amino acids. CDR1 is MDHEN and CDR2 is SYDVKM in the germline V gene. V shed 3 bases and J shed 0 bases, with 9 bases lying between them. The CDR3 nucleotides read TGTGCCAGCAGTTTCGTGATGAGCTCCTATAATTCACCCCTCCACTTT. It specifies CASSFVMSSYNSPLHF.

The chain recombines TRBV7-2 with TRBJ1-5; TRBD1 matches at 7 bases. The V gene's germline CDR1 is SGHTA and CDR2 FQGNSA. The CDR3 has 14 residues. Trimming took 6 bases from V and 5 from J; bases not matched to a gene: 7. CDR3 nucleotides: TGTGCCAGCAGAAAAGGGGGCAGGGATCAGCCCCAGCATTTT. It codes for CASRKGGRDQPQHF.

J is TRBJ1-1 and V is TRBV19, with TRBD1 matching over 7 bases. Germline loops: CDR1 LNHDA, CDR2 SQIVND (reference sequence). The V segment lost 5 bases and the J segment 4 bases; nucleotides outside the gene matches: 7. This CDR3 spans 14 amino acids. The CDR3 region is CASSFRTGGTEAFF. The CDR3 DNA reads TGTGCCAGTAGTTTTCGGACAGGAGGCACTGAAGCTTTCTTT.

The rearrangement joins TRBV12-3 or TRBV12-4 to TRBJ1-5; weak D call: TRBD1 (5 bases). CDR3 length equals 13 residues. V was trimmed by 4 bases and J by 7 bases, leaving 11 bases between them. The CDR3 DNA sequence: TGTGCCAGCAGTTCCAGGGAGGGCCAGCCCCAGCATTTT. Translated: CASSSREGQPQHF.

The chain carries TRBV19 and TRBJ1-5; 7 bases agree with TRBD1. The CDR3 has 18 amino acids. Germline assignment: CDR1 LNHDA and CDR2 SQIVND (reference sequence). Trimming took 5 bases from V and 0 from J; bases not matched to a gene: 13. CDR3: CASSPGGQSRYSNQPQHF. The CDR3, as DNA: TGTGCCAGTAGTCCTGGGGGACAGTCTCGTTATAGCAATCAGCCCCAGCATTTT.

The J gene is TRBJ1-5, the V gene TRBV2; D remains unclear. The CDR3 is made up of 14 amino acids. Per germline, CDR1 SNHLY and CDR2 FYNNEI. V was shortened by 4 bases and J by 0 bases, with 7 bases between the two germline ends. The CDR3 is CASSAVFSNQPQHF. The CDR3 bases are TGTGCCAGCAGTGCCGTATTTAGCAATCAGCCCCAGCATTTT.